The 30 T cell receptor beta chains given below trace back to one sample, sequenced in a study of cytomegalovirus exposure and HLA in healthy donors. PCR used 60 Vbeta primers and 13 Jbeta primers. Sequencing used immunoSEQ multiplex PCR; TCRdb keeps in-frame clones, though not all of them. The sample yields roughly 140,000 clones, under 90% seen once. Sample: PBMCs. The receptors come from a man aged 35 to 55 in good health and CMV-seronegative.

The chain is built from TRBV5-1 and TRBJ2-1; 8 positions agree with TRBD1. Trimming removed 3 bases from V and 5 bases from J; junction bases left unmatched: 10. The CDR3 totals 16 residues. Germline-derived CDR1 and CDR2 are SGHRS and YFSETQ. Here the CDR3 DNA reads TGCGCCAGCAGCTCTGACGGACAGGGTGGAAACAATGAGCAGTTCTTC. Translation gives CASSSDGQGGNNEQFF.

The gene calls are TRBV5-5 and TRBJ1-2; 9 bases line up with TRBD1. The CDR3 sequence is 17 residues long. V trimming: 4 bases; J trimming: 2 bases; junction bases outside the gene matches: 12. Per the germline V gene, CDR1 is SGHKS and CDR2 is YYEKEE (reference sequence). The CDR3 coding sequence is TGTGCCAGCAGCCGAAGGACAGGGGACTTGGTGAACTATGGCTACACCTTC. Translation gives CASSRRTGDLVNYGYTF.

The rearrangement joins TRBV9 to TRBJ2-3; 7 nucleotides align to TRBD2. The CDR3 has 20 amino acids. The V and J ends lost 4 bases and 1 base, in that order; junction bases with no gene match: 21. Germline CDR1 is SGDLS and CDR2 is YYNGEE. In DNA, the CDR3 is TGTGCCAGCAGCCAGCGACTGCTAGCGGTTTCGCCCGCAGGCACAGATACGCAGTATTTT. This sequence encodes CASSQRLLAVSPAGTDTQYF. The whole variable domain, remainder taken from reference TRBV9 and TRBJ2-3, is DSGVTQTPKHLITATGQRVTLRCSPRSGDLSVYWYQQSLDQGLQFLIQYYNGEERAKGNILERFSAQQFPDLHSELNLSSLELGDSALYFCASSQRLLAVSPAGTDTQYFGPGTRLTVL.

The chain employs TRBV21-1 and TRBJ1-2; the DNA was not used to check the table's D call, TRBD1. TRBV21-1 is noted as a pseudogene. This CDR3 is 16 amino acids long. CDR3 sequence (DNA): TGTGCCAGCAGCAAAGTCTTCAGGCAGGGTCGCTATGGCTACACCTTC. Protein: CASSKVFRQGRYGYTF.

The chain employs TRBV9 and TRBJ2-3; TRBD2 matches at 9 bases. V was clipped by 4 bases and J by 3 bases; unmatched bases: 9. This CDR3 has 16 residues. Germline V gene data show CDR1 as SGDLS and CDR2 as YYNGEE. As DNA, the CDR3 is TGTGCCAGCAGCAAAGCGGGCGGGGGGGCGACAGATACGCAGTATTTT. It encodes CASSKAGGGATDTQYF. The variable domain in full, with the rest retrieved from reference TRBV9 and TRBJ2-3, is DSGVTQTPKHLITATGQRVTLRCSPRSGDLSVYWYQQSLDQGLQFLIQYYNGEERAKGNILERFSAQQFPDLHSELNLSSLELGDSALYFCASSKAGGGATDTQYFGPGTRLTVL.

CDR3 sequence reads: CASIHQREAYEQYF. CDR3 sequence (DNA): TGCGCCAGCATTCACCAGCGGGAAGCCTACGAGCAGTACTTC. V usage is TRBV10-1 and J usage is TRBJ2-7; TRBD2 aligns across 7 bases. Trimming removed 7 bases from V and 2 bases from J; junction bases left unmatched: 8. Germline V gene data show CDR1 as WNHNN and CDR2 as SYGVQD (reference sequence). The CDR3 is 14 amino acids.

This chain links TRBV9 with TRBJ2-3, with 9 bases matching TRBD2. J gave up 3 bases and V 2 bases, and 10 bases lay outside the gene matches. Germline V CDR1 and CDR2: SGDLS, YYNGEE. This CDR3 has 17 amino acids. CDR3 loop: CASSVARRGGNTDTQYF. CDR3 DNA: TGTGCCAGCAGCGTTGCAAGGCGGGGGGGCAATACAGATACGCAGTATTTT.

The chain recombines TRBV19 with TRBJ2-7, with D perhaps TRBD1 (5 bases). The V gene's germline CDR1 is LNHDA and CDR2 SQIVND (reference sequence). Trimming took off 2 bases at V and 2 bases at J, with 13 bases between the two ends. The CDR3 sequence is 15 residues long. CDR3 region: CASSISTGSTYEQYF. CDR3 DNA sequence: TGTGCCAGTAGTATAAGCACAGGCTCTACCTACGAGCAGTACTTC.

V and J are TRBV11-3 and TRBJ2-1, with D possibly being TRBD2 (7 bases). Germline loops: CDR1 SGHNT, CDR2 YENEEA. V lost 5 bases, J lost 4 bases, and 18 bases lay in between. This CDR3 is 16 amino acids long. CDR3 coding DNA: TGTGCCAGCAGCAAAGGGGGGGACAACCCATACAATGAGCAGTTCTTC. This translates into CASSKGGDNPYNEQFF.

The chain couples TRBV6-5 to TRBJ1-1, with D unclear. This CDR3 is built from 14 residues. Trimming removed 0 bases from V and 0 bases from J, with 5 bases in between. Per the germline V gene, CDR1 is MNHEY and CDR2 is SVGAGI. CDR3 sequence (DNA): TGTGCCAGCAGTTACTCGAGGGTGAACACTGAAGCTTTCTTT. Translated: CASSYSRVNTEAFF.

The V and J genes are TRBV5-1 and TRBJ2-7; 8 bases fit TRBD2. The ends lost 3 bases at V and 4 bases at J; junction bases unmatched: 6. Per germline, CDR1 SGHRS and CDR2 YFSETQ. This CDR3 contains 14 residues. CDR3 sequence: CASSSGGVPYEQYF. In DNA, the CDR3 is TGCGCCAGCAGCTCCGGGGGGGTACCGTACGAGCAGTACTTC.

The chain is built from TRBV15 and TRBJ1-5; D may be TRBD1 (5 bases). CDR1 and CDR2 from the germline V gene are LNHNV and YYDKDF (reference sequence). The CDR3 extends over 18 amino acids. The V gene lost 0 bases and the J gene lost 2 bases, with 17 bases spanning the gap. CDR3 sequence: CATSRETVRRSGNQPQHF. In DNA form, the CDR3 reads TGTGCCACCAGCAGAGAGACAGTTCGAAGAAGTGGCAATCAGCCCCAGCATTTT.

This clone is a singleton in its sample. This chain uses TRBV29-1 with TRBJ1-1, with 7 bases identical to TRBD1. The CDR3 has 13 residues. From germline, CDR1 is SQVTM and CDR2 ANQGSEA. Trimming removed 6 bases from V and 0 bases from J; junction bases left unmatched: 4. CDR3 in DNA: TGCAGCGTATCGGGACAGTTGAACACTGAAGCTTTCTTT. Amino acid sequence: CSVSGQLNTEAFF.

This clone has more than one count but fewer than ten. The rearrangement joins TRBV6-1 to TRBJ2-2; maybe TRBD2 (6 bases). The CDR3 runs 14 residues. V dropped 6 bases and J dropped 2 bases, with 10 bases sitting between them. CDR1 and CDR2 from the germline V gene are MNHNS and SASEGT. The CDR3 DNA reads TGTGCCAGCAGCTCCGGGAGTAACACCGGGGAGCTGTTTTTT. Its protein product is CASSSGSNTGELFF.

This clone occurred a few times. V is TRBV5-5 and J is TRBJ1-6; 8 bases fit TRBD1. Germline V gene lookup returns CDR1 SGHKS and CDR2 YYEKEE (reference sequence). The J segment lost 6 bases and the V segment lost 3 bases, leaving 5 bases of the junction unmatched. The CDR3 extends over 15 amino acids. DNA for the CDR3: TGTGCCAGCAGCTCGACAGGGGTGGGTAATTCACCCCTCCACTTT. The encoded protein is CASSSTGVGNSPLHF.

The chain joins TRBV25-1 to TRBJ1-2; D perhaps matches TRBD1 (5 bases). CDR3 length: 16 residues. V was pared by 4 bases and J by 4 bases, with 19 bases between. Germline V gives CDR1 MGHDK, CDR2 SYGVNS. The CDR3 DNA reads as TGTGCCAGCAGTGTTCCAGGGTATCCGGAGTTCTATGGCTACACCTTC. This encodes CASSVPGYPEFYGYTF.

The J gene is TRBJ2-5, the V gene TRBV6-5, with D perhaps TRBD2 (6 bases). Germline V gene sequence: CDR1 MNHEY, CDR2 SVGAGI. The CDR3 is 15 amino acids. V lost 3 bases to trimming and J lost 3 bases, with 14 bases between them. CDR3 residues: CASSYSGFSKETQYF. DNA for the CDR3: TGTGCCAGCAGTTATAGCGGATTCAGTAAAGAGACCCAGTACTTC.

The rearrangement uses TRBV7-8 and TRBJ1-4; TRBD1 matches at 9 bases. There are 17 residues in the CDR3. Trimming cost V 2 bases and J 7 bases; bases outside gene matches: 11. The V gene's germline CDR1 is SGHVS and CDR2 FQNEAQ. The CDR3 is CASSLFLPGTGSEKLFF. The CDR3, as DNA: TGTGCCAGCAGCTTATTCCTCCCCGGGACAGGGAGTGAAAAACTGTTTTTT.

Only a few counts were recorded for this clone. The chain joins TRBV27 to TRBJ1-5, with D maybe TRBD1 (6 bases). The germline gives CDR1 MNHEY, CDR2 SMNVEV (reference sequence). The V end lost 5 bases, the J end lost 5 bases, and 19 bases lay between the germline ends. CDR3 length: 16 amino acids. The CDR3: CASSPRDTGYDQPQHF. In nucleotides, the CDR3 is TGTGCCAGCAGTCCCCGGGACACCGGATACGATCAGCCCCAGCATTTT.

The chain's CDR3 is CATGQGSGANVLTF. The CDR3 DNA sequence: TGTGCCACCGGACAGGGCTCTGGGGCCAACGTCCTGACTTTC. This chain joins TRBV28 and TRBJ2-6; 8 bases match TRBD1. Germline V gene data show CDR1 as MDHEN and CDR2 as SYDVKM. The CDR3 contains 14 residues. The V gene end was trimmed by 10 bases and the J gene end by 0 bases; junction bases not matched to a gene: 2. Together with reference TRBV28 and TRBJ2-6, the CDR3 gives the full variable domain: DVKVTQSSRYLVKRTGEKVFLECVQDMDHENMFWYRQDPGLGLRLIYFSYDVKMKEKGDIPEGYSVSREKKERFSLILESASTNQTSMYLCATGQGSGANVLTFGAGSRLTVL.

The chain employs TRBV19 and TRBJ2-2, with a weak D call TRBD2 (6 bases). V gave up 11 bases and J gave up 0 bases, with 13 bases separating them. CDR3 size: 14 residues. From germline, CDR1 is LNHDA and CDR2 SQIVND (reference sequence). The CDR3 DNA reads TGTGCCGGGCGGGACCGCGCGAACACCGGGGAGCTGTTTTTT. It yields the protein CAGRDRANTGELFF.

On this clone: This CDR3 is also generated by other DNA sequences in the sample. V is TRBV5-1 and J is TRBJ2-6, with 8 bases identical to TRBD1. CDR1 is SGHRS and CDR2 is YFSETQ in the germline V gene. Trimming took 0 bases from V and 4 from J; bases not matched to a gene: 3. This CDR3 comprises 16 residues. CDR3: CASSLGQGAGANVLTF. The CDR3 coding sequence is TGCGCCAGCAGCTTGGGGCAGGGGGCAGGGGCCAACGTCCTGACTTTC.

The chain has TRBV13 and TRBJ2-1; 12 nucleotides match TRBD2. Trimming at V came to 6 bases and at J to 4 bases, leaving 4 bases not matched to a gene. This CDR3 spans 15 amino acids. Germline CDR1 reads PRHDT; CDR2 reads FYEKMQ (reference sequence). The CDR3 is CASSLAGGLYNEQFF. For the CDR3, the DNA is TGTGCCAGCAGTCTAGCGGGGGGGCTTTACAATGAGCAGTTCTTC.

The CDR3 sequence is CASSRDNRGYEQYF. The CDR3 DNA follows: TGTGCCAGTAGTCGGGACAACCGGGGTTACGAGCAGTACTTC. The chain joins TRBV19 to TRBJ2-7, with D maybe TRBD1 (6 bases). The CDR3 contains 14 residues. The V and J ends lost 5 bases and 4 bases respectively, with 15 bases between them. Germline V CDR1 and CDR2: LNHDA, SQIVND (reference sequence).

This clone was seen a single time. The rearrangement links TRBV5-8 to TRBJ2-5, with no clear D. V lost 4 bases and J lost 1, with 14 bases in between. Per the germline V gene, CDR1 is SGHTS and CDR2 is YDEGEE. The CDR3 has 15 amino acids. In DNA, the CDR3 is TGTGCCAGCAGCACGGCCTCTGACTTCCAAGAGACCCAGTACTTC. It encodes CASSTASDFQETQYF. Drawing the rest from reference TRBV5-8 and TRBJ2-5, the complete variable domain is EAGVTQSPTHLIKTRGQQATLRCSPISGHTSVYWYQQALGLGLQFLLWYDEGEERNRGNFPPRFSGRQFPNYSSELNVNALELEDSALYLCASSTASDFQETQYFGPGTRLLVL.

The V call is TRBV19, the J call TRBJ1-2; 9 nucleotides agree with TRBD1. The CDR3 loop spans 17 amino acids. Germline values: CDR1 LNHDA, CDR2 SQIVND (reference sequence). V lost 5 bases to trimming and J lost 2 bases; unmatched junction nucleotides: 12. The CDR3 bases are TGTGCCAGTAGTGCCGTCCGGGACAGGGTATCCAACTATGGCTACACCTTC. This sequence encodes CASSAVRDRVSNYGYTF.

The chain employs TRBV14 and TRBJ2-5; 7 bases are shared with TRBD1. The J call is doubtful: the DNA matches TRBJ2-7 better. The length of the CDR3 is 15 residues. The germline CDR1 and CDR2 sequences are SGHDN and FVKESK. CDR3 sequence: CASSRQIDRVHEQYF. The CDR3 coding sequence is TGTGCCAGCAGCCGACAAATAGACAGGGTCCACGAGCAGTACTTC.

V and J are TRBV27 and TRBJ2-3; 15 bases are shared with TRBD2. V dropped 3 bases and J dropped 2; count of bases not matched to a gene: 12. Germline V gene lookup returns CDR1 MNHEY and CDR2 SMNVEV (reference sequence). The CDR3 extends over 20 amino acids. The CDR3 sequence: CASSLRPLGTSGGNTDTQYF. CDR3 bases: TGTGCCAGCAGTTTGCGGCCTCTAGGGACTAGCGGGGGGAACACAGATACGCAGTATTTT.

This clone came up a few times. J is TRBJ2-2 and V is TRBV5-1; TRBD2 agrees at 7 bases. The CDR3 is 13 amino acids. The ends lost 3 bases at V and 6 bases at J; junction bases unmatched: 2. The germline gives CDR1 SGHRS, CDR2 YFSETQ. CDR3 in amino acids: CASSSSGPGELFF. CDR3 DNA sequence: TGCGCCAGCAGCTCTAGCGGCCCCGGGGAGCTGTTTTTT.

J is TRBJ2-7 and V is TRBV12-5; TRBD2 matches at 7 bases. The CDR3 loop spans 16 amino acids. V shed 1 base and J 4 bases; nucleotides not matched to a gene: 10. From germline, CDR1 is LGHNT and CDR2 FRNRAP. Here the CDR3 reads CASGLGGARGGYEQYF. In nucleotides, the CDR3 is TGTGCTAGTGGTTTGGGCGGTGCCCGGGGAGGGTACGAGCAGTACTTC.